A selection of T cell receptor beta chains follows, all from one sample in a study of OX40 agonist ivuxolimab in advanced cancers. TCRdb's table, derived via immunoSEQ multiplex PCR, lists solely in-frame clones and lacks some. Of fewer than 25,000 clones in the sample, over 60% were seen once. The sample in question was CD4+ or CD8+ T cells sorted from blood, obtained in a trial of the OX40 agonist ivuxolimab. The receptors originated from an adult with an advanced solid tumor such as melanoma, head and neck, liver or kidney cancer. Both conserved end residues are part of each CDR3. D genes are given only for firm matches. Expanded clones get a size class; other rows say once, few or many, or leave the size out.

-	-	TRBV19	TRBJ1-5	CATGGAQQPQHF	TGTGCCACCGGGGGGGCCCAGCAGCCCCAGCATTTT
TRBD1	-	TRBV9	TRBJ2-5	CASSGQGADETQYF	TGTGCCAGCAGCGGACAGGGGGCGGACGAGACCCAGTACTTC
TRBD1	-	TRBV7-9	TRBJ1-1	CASRRDRDEAFF	TGTGCCAGCAGACGGGACAGGGATGAAGCTTTCTTT
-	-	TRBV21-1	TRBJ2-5	CASSLKGKGRNKNQETQYF	TGTGCCAGCAGCCTAAAGGGAAAGGGAAGAAACAAGAACCAAGAGACCCAGTACTTC
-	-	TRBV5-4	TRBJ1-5	CASSFPAGGTGSDNQPQHF	TGTGCCAGCAGCTTCCCCGCGGGGGGAACGGGATCCGACAATCAGCCCCAGCATTTT
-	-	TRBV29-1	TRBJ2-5	CSVEAAVDRGTQYF	TGCAGCGTTGAAGCGGCGGTGGACCGGGGGACCCAGTACTTC
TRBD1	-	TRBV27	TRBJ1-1	CASSIGQGNTEAFF	TGTGCCAGCAGTATCGGACAGGGTAACACTGAAGCTTTCTTT
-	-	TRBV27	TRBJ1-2	CARGRGVTNYGYTF	TGTGCCAGAGGACGTGGGGTGACTAACTATGGCTACACCTTC
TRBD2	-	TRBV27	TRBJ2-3	CASSPPRGEQYF	TGTGCCAGCAGTCCCCCCCGGGGGGAGCAGTATTTT
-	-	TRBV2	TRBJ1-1	CAGSSLRMNTEAFF	TGTGCCGGCAGTTCGTTGCGTATGAACACTGAAGCTTTCTTT
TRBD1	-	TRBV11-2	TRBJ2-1	CASSETTGSIYEQFF	TGTGCCAGCAGCGAAACGACAGGGAGCATCTATGAGCAGTTCTTC
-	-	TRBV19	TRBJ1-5	CASSISVGSNQPQHF	TGTGCCAGTAGTATCTCGGTCGGGAGCAATCAGCCCCAGCATTTT
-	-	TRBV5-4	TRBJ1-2	CASSLPNHYGYTF	TGTGCCAGCAGCTTGCCAAACCACTATGGCTACACCTTC
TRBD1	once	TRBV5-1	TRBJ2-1	CASKYAGGAINEQFF	TGCGCCAGCAAATACGCAGGGGGCGCGATAAATGAGCAGTTCTTC
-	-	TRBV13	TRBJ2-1	CASSLLYNEQFF	TGTGCCAGCAGCTTATTGTACAATGAGCAGTTCTTC
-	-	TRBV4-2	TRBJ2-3	CASSQERLPDTQYF	TGTGCCAGCAGCCAAGAGAGGCTACCAGATACGCAGTATTTT
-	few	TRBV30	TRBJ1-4	CAWRRGEKLFF	TGTGCCTGGAGGCGGGGGGAAAAACTGTTTTTT
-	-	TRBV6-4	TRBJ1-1	CASSEATGTTEAFF	TGTGCCAGCAGTGAGGCTACAGGGACCACTGAAGCTTTCTTT
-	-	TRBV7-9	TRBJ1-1	CASSLWGEVSTEAFF	TGTGCCAGCAGCTTGTGGGGGGAGGTCAGTACTGAAGCTTTCTTT
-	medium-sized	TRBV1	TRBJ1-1	CTSSPKQGLNTEAFF	TGCACCAGCAGCCCGAAACAGGGCTTGAACACTGAAGCTTTCTTT
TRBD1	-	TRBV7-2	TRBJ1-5	CASSPPGTGASNQPQHF	TGTGCCAGCAGCCCTCCAGGAACAGGGGCGAGCAATCAGCCCCAGCATTTT
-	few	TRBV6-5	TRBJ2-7	CASSYSGTPVYEQYF	TGTGCCAGCAGTTACTCCGGGACGCCGGTCTACGAGCAGTACTTC
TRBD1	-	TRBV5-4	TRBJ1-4	CASSSGGADPTNEKLFF	TGTGCCAGCAGCTCAGGGGGGGCAGATCCAACTAATGAAAAACTGTTTTTT
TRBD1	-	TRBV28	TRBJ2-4	CASTFDRDAKNIQYF	TGTGCCAGCACCTTCGACAGGGACGCCAAAAACATTCAGTACTTC
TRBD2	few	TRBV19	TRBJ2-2	CASSMNSGGLTGELFF	TGTGCCAGTAGTATGAATAGCGGGGGACTCACCGGGGAGCTGTTTTTT
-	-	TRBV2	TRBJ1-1	CASRNWGSGEAFF	TGTGCCAGCAGGAACTGGGGCAGCGGTGAAGCTTTCTTT
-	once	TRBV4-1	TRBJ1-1	CASSQDFREGYTEAFF	TGCGCCAGCAGCCAAGATTTCCGCGAGGGATACACTGAAGCTTTCTTT
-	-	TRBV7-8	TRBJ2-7	CASSLRRGSSYEQYF	TGTGCCAGCAGCTTACGACGGGGAAGCTCCTACGAGCAGTACTTC
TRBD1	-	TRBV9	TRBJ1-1	CASSVAVTGGTEAFF	TGTGCCAGCAGCGTAGCTGTGACAGGGGGGACTGAAGCTTTCTTT
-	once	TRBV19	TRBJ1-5	CASSIEGFGNQPQHF	TGTGCCAGTAGTATTGAGGGATTCGGCAATCAGCCCCAGCATTTT
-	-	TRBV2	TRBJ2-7	CASSGLISYEQYF	TGTGCCAGCAGCGGACTGATCTCCTACGAGCAGTACTTC
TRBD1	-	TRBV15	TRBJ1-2	CATSRDRGTGSHGYTF	TGTGCCACCAGCAGAGATCGGGGGACAGGGTCACATGGCTACACCTTC
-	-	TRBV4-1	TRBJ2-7	CASSQDYAGNPYEQYF	TGCGCCAGCAGCCAAGATTATGCAGGGAACCCCTACGAGCAGTACTTC
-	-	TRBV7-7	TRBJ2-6	CASSAHLNATKSGQRPDF	TGTGCCAGCAGCGCGCATCTTAATGCCACAAAGTCGGGCCAACGTCCTGACTTC
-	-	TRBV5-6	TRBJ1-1	CASSVGLLEAFF	TGTGCCAGCAGCGTCGGGCTCTTAGAGGCTTTCTTT
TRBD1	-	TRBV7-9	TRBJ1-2	CASSFEGANYGYTF	TGTGCCAGCAGCTTTGAGGGGGCGAACTATGGCTACACCTTC
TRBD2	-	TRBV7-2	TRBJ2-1	CASSPRAGDPPEQFF	TGTGCCAGCAGCCCCCGAGCGGGGGACCCCCCTGAGCAGTTCTTC
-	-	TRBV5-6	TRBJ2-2	CASSLDTGELFF	TGTGCCAGCAGCTTGGACACCGGGGAGCTGTTTTTT
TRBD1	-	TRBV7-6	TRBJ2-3	CASSSGTGGDTQYF	TGTGCCAGCAGCTCAGGGACAGGGGGAGATACGCAGTATTTT
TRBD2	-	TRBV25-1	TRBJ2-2	CASSVIAGGNTGELFF	TGTGCCAGCAGTGTAATAGCGGGGGGGAACACCGGGGAGCTGTTTTTT
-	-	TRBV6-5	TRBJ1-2	CASSYARDGYGYTF	TGTGCCAGCAGTTACGCCAGGGATGGGTATGGCTACACCTTC
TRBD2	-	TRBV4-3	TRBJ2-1	CASSQSLAGGYNEQFF	TGCGCCAGCAGCCAATCACTAGCGGGGGGTTACAATGAGCAGTTCTTC